What follows are 32 T cell receptor beta chains derived from one specimen sequenced in a study of T cell repertoires in cytomegalovirus infection. These receptors have no identified antigens. Via MiXCR, TCRdb re-called the reads, giving one row per CDR3 protein. The sample carries 550,000 to 700,000 distinct CDR3 sequences, approximately 40% recorded once. The sequencing here drew on cultured PBMCs, taken from culture after CMV antigen stimulation. Receptors were obtained from a human donor in good health (CMV status not recorded). Some clones in this sample may be carry-over from other donors' samples.

This chain joins TRBV19 and TRBJ2-6; D is tentatively TRBD1 or TRBD2 (5 bases each). Germline CDR1 and CDR2: LNHDA and SQIVND (reference sequence). The V gene lost 6 bases and the J gene lost 4 bases, with 13 bases spanning the gap. The length of the CDR3 is 15 residues. The CDR3 reads CASRPRETGANVLTF. The DNA for the CDR3 is TGTGCCAGTAGGCCCAGGGAGACCGGGGCCAACGTCCTGACTTTC.

This clonotype was picked up a small number of times. The V and J genes are TRBV6-1 and TRBJ1-5, with a weak D call TRBD1 (6 bases). The CDR3 extends over 17 amino acids. Trimming stripped 4 bases from V and 2 bases from J, with 18 bases between. From germline, CDR1 is MNHNS and CDR2 SASEGT. CDR3 region: CASSGPGTTLGNQPQHF. CDR3 in DNA: TGTGCCAGCAGTGGCCCCGGGACAACCTTAGGCAATCAGCCCCAGCATTTT.

The chain employs TRBV6-6 and TRBJ2-3, with D perhaps TRBD1 (6 bases). This CDR3 has 13 residues. V was trimmed by 0 bases and J by 8 bases, leaving 9 bases between them. CDR1 is MNHNY, CDR2 SVGAGI, per germline (reference sequence). CDR3 sequence (DNA): TGTGCCAGCAGTTACTCGATAGGGGGTACGCAGTATTTT. This codes for CASSYSIGGTQYF.

This clonotype was detected only a few times. V gene TRBV28 combines with J gene TRBJ2-4, with D possibly called TRBD1 or TRBD2 (5 bases each). V lost 6 bases and J lost 8, with 17 bases in between. CDR1 is MDHEN, CDR2 SYDVKM, per germline. This CDR3 is built from 14 residues. The CDR3, as DNA: TGTGCCAGCAGCCCCGAGGGGCAGGTCGACATTCAGTACTTC. Translation: CASSPEGQVDIQYF.

This clonotype has just a few counts. V is TRBV7-2 and J is TRBJ1-3, with D possibly TRBD1 on 6 matching bases. CDR3 length: 15 residues. Germline assignment: CDR1 SGHTA and CDR2 FQGNSA. V lost 1 base to trimming and J lost 4 bases, with 11 bases between them. The CDR3 reads CASSLEGGGGNTIYF. DNA for the CDR3: TGTGCCAGCAGCTTAGAAGGGGGAGGGGGAAACACCATATATTTT.

CDR3 sequence: CSARDIEIWYEQFF. The DNA for the CDR3 is TGCAGTGCTAGAGATATCGAGATTTGGTATGAGCAGTTCTTC. V and J are TRBV20-1 and TRBJ2-1; D ambiguous. Trimming removed 0 bases at V and 8 bases at J, with 14 bases between. In germline, CDR1 is DFQATT, CDR2 SNEGSKA (reference sequence). The CDR3 extends over 14 amino acids.

This clonotype showed up just a few times. V is TRBV6-2 or TRBV6-3 and J is TRBJ1-5, with 7 bases aligning to TRBD1. The length of the CDR3 is 11 residues. Trimming at V came to 9 bases and at J to 9 bases, leaving 5 bases not matched to a gene. Germline V lookup: CDR1 MNHEY, CDR2 SVGEGT. The CDR3 protein is CASGQDAPQHF. The CDR3 nucleotides read TGTGCCAGTGGACAGGACGCGCCCCAGCATTTT.

This clonotype was counted a few times. The chain has TRBV7-2 and TRBJ1-2, with D hard to call. Trimming shortened V by 4 bases and J by 4 bases, and 16 bases separated the two germline ends. This CDR3 has 15 amino acids. The V gene's germline CDR1 is SGHTA and CDR2 FQGNSA. The CDR3 loop is CASSSRRVEVYGYTF. CDR3 sequence (DNA): TGTGCCAGCAGCTCCCGGCGGGTCGAAGTCTATGGCTACACCTTC.

This clonotype appeared a few times. V usage is TRBV27 and J usage is TRBJ2-7; D remains unclear. Germline V lookup: CDR1 MNHEY, CDR2 SMNVEV (reference sequence). V was shortened by 6 bases and J by 4 bases, with 7 bases between the two germline ends. The CDR3 has 11 amino acids. The CDR3 nucleotides are TGTGCCAGCAGATCGGGTTACGAGCAGTACTTC. This translates into CASRSGYEQYF.

The J gene is TRBJ2-7, the V gene TRBV6-2 or TRBV6-3, with D hard to call. Germline-derived CDR1 and CDR2 are MNHEY and SVGEGT. V was pared by 6 bases and J by 4 bases, with 13 bases between. The CDR3 totals 13 residues. The DNA for the CDR3 is TGTGCCAGCAGGCGCGAGGCACCTTACGAGCAGTACTTC. Its translation: CASRREAPYEQYF.

This chain connects TRBV5-4 to TRBJ2-7, with 14 bases aligning to TRBD2. The CDR3 is made up of 16 amino acids. Per the germline V gene, CDR1 is SGHNT and CDR2 is YYREEE (reference sequence). V trimming: 3 bases; J trimming: 2 bases; junction bases outside the gene matches: 4. The CDR3 DNA is TGTGCCAGCAGCTCCGGGACTAGCGGGGGACCCTACGAGCAGTACTTC. This encodes CASSSGTSGGPYEQYF.

There are a few counts of this clonotype. The chain combines TRBV6-5 with TRBJ1-6; 10 nucleotides align to TRBD1. V was clipped by 2 bases and J by 9 bases; unmatched bases: 1. The length of the CDR3 is 14 residues. Per germline, CDR1 MNHEY and CDR2 SVGAGI. The CDR3 region is CASSYGQGVSPLHF. DNA for the CDR3: TGTGCCAGCAGTTACGGACAGGGGGTTTCACCCCTCCACTTT.

The chain is built from TRBV7-9 and TRBJ2-7; 10 nucleotides line up with TRBD2. Germline-derived CDR1 and CDR2 are SEHNR and FQNEAQ (reference sequence). The CDR3 sequence is 14 residues long. Trimming took 3 bases from V and 6 from J; bases not matched to a gene: 5. The CDR3 is CASSLGLALGEQYF. The CDR3 nucleotides read TGTGCCAGCAGCTTGGGACTAGCGTTGGGCGAGCAGTACTTC.

This clonotype was counted a single time. In DNA form, the CDR3 reads TGTGCCACTCCCAACCAAGGATTCGATGGCTACACCTTC. It specifies CATPNQGFDGYTF. The chain combines TRBV6-1 with TRBJ1-2; D uncertain. The V end lost 10 bases, the J end lost 6 bases, and 18 bases lay between the germline ends. Germline V gene data show CDR1 as MNHNS and CDR2 as SASEGT. The CDR3 contains 13 residues.

In the case of this clonotype: A much larger clone sits a single nucleotide away, making a read error possible. The J gene is TRBJ2-5, the V gene TRBV7-6; D is unresolved. CDR1 is SGHVS and CDR2 is FNYEAQ in the germline V gene. The CDR3 contains 13 residues. Written as DNA, the CDR3 is TGTGCCAGCAGCTTATATCGTCAAGAGACCCAGCACTTC. This translates into CASSLYRQETQHF.

This clonotype was counted only a few times. The chain employs TRBV28 and TRBJ2-7; D is unresolved. The CDR3 contains 13 residues. V was shortened by 5 bases and J by 3 bases, with 11 bases between the two germline ends. The germline gives CDR1 MDHEN, CDR2 SYDVKM. The CDR3: CASSRTMDYEQYF. The DNA for the CDR3 is TGTGCCAGCAGTCGAACAATGGACTACGAGCAGTACTTC.

J is TRBJ2-1 and V is TRBV6-1; D perhaps matches TRBD2 (7 bases). Deletions cut 6 bases from V and 0 bases from J, with 24 bases between. The CDR3 is 19 residues long. Germline V gives CDR1 MNHNS, CDR2 SASEGT. CDR3: CASSPGRLTRGGSYNEQFF. The DNA of the CDR3 is TGTGCCAGCAGCCCTGGTCGACTTACTAGGGGGGGCTCCTACAATGAGCAGTTCTTC.

V gene TRBV6-2 or TRBV6-3 combines with J gene TRBJ2-7; 8 positions agree with TRBD1. The trim removed 5 bases at V and 3 bases at J, leaving 12 bases unmatched. Germline V CDR1 and CDR2: MNHEY, SVGEGT. The CDR3 is 16 amino acids. The CDR3 DNA reads as TGTGCCAGCAGTACAAACAGGGGGACCACGAACTACGAGCAGTACTTC. Protein: CASSTNRGTTNYEQYF.

V and J are TRBV9 and TRBJ2-3; D ambiguous. The length of the CDR3 is 15 residues. Trimming took off 0 bases at V and 1 base at J, with 9 bases between the two ends. Germline V gives CDR1 SGDLS, CDR2 YYNGEE. Here the CDR3 DNA reads TGTGCCAGCAGCGTAGGGCTTCCCCGCACAGATACGCAGTATTTT. As protein: CASSVGLPRTDTQYF.

This clonotype appeared a few times. This chain links TRBV20-1 with TRBJ2-7; D is unclear. This CDR3 contains 13 residues. Germline V gene data show CDR1 as DFQATT and CDR2 as SNEGSKA (reference sequence). With 1 base removed from V and 3 bases from J, the gap between germline ends came to 10 bases. CDR3 protein: CSARGENRYEQYF. CDR3 coding DNA: TGCAGTGCTAGAGGCGAGAACCGCTACGAGCAGTACTTC.

V usage is TRBV10-2 and J usage is TRBJ2-7; 12 bases map to TRBD2. The CDR3 loop spans 16 amino acids. CDR1 WSHSY and CDR2 SAAADI come from the germline V gene. J lost 0 bases, V lost 5 bases, and 5 bases had no gene match. The CDR3 DNA reads TGCGCCAGCAGTTGGGGACTAGCGGGTGCCTCCTACGAGCAGTACTTC. Its translation is CASSWGLAGASYEQYF.

The chain is built from TRBV5-4 and TRBJ2-7; 9 bases agree with TRBD2. J was trimmed by 2 bases and V by 4 bases; bases with no gene match: 7. There are 15 residues in the CDR3. In germline, CDR1 is SGHNT, CDR2 YYREEE (reference sequence). The CDR3 is CASSGGTSPPYEQYF. The CDR3 DNA reads TGTGCCAGCAGCGGCGGGACTAGCCCGCCCTACGAGCAGTACTTC.

This clonotype turned up a few times. This rearrangement joins TRBV11-3 to TRBJ2-1, with D possibly being TRBD2 (5 bases). Trimming stripped 1 base from V and 7 bases from J, with 14 bases between. This CDR3 has 15 amino acids. Germline V gives CDR1 SGHNT, CDR2 YENEEA. CDR3 in DNA: TGTGCCAGCAGCTTAGGAGGGAGCCAATTGAATGAGCAGTTCTTC. Translating gives CASSLGGSQLNEQFF.

This clonotype showed up just a few times. CDR3 loop: CASGSGGRALNEQFF. CDR3 sequence (DNA): TGTGCTAGTGGTAGTGGCGGGAGGGCCCTCAATGAGCAGTTCTTC. The chain has TRBV12-5 and TRBJ2-1, with 9 bases matching TRBD2. CDR3 length equals 15 residues. The V and J ends lost 5 bases and 6 bases, in that order; junction bases with no gene match: 8. The germline V gene encodes CDR1 LGHNT and CDR2 FRNRAP.

This clonotype was seen just once. The chain has TRBV12-3 or TRBV12-4 and TRBJ1-2; unclear D gene. Trimming cost V 5 bases and J 1 base, with 14 bases left between them. The CDR3 is 15 residues long. The CDR3 bases are TGTGCCAGCAGTAGATCAGGAGGGTATAACTATGGCTACACCTTC. Its translation: CASSRSGGYNYGYTF.

This clonotype was counted a few times. The chain joins TRBV6-2 or TRBV6-3 to TRBJ2-7; a possible D gene is TRBD2 (5 bases). Germline CDR1 is MNHEY and CDR2 is SVGEGT. The CDR3 extends over 15 amino acids. V was shortened by 0 bases and J by 3 bases, with 12 bases between the two germline ends. The CDR3 protein is CASSYSMAGGYEQYF. For the CDR3, the DNA is TGTGCCAGCAGTTACTCGATGGCGGGCGGCTACGAGCAGTACTTC.

The CDR3 loop reads CASSVGGTNNQPQHF. In nucleotides, the CDR3 is TGTGCCAGCAGTGTCGGCGGGACAAACAATCAGCCCCAGCATTTT. The chain employs TRBV2 and TRBJ1-5, with a tentative D call TRBD1 (6 bases). V lost 4 bases and J lost 3, with 13 bases in between. Germline V gene data show CDR1 as SNHLY and CDR2 as FYNNEI. This CDR3 region has 15 residues.

The chain recombines TRBV7-6 with TRBJ1-1; no clear D. The germline V gene has CDR1 SGHVS and CDR2 FNYEAQ. The CDR3 is 15 amino acids. Trimming removed 1 base from V and 1 base from J, with 10 bases in between. The DNA for the CDR3 is TGTGCCAGCAGCTTAGTTCGGACCGCGAACACTGAAGCTTTCTTT. Residues: CASSLVRTANTEAFF.

The chain links TRBV20-1 to TRBJ1-3; TRBD1 is a possible D gene (5 bases). The CDR3 spans 14 residues. V lost 6 bases, J lost 0 bases, and 12 bases lay in between. Looked up from germline, CDR1 is DFQATT and CDR2 is SNEGSKA (reference sequence). The CDR3 spells CSASPTVSGNTIYF. CDR3 DNA: TGCAGTGCCTCACCGACAGTCTCTGGAAACACCATATATTTT.

This clonotype was counted between two and nine times. The V call is TRBV3-1, the J call TRBJ2-1; 9 nucleotides match TRBD1. Unmatched junction bases numbered 4, after V lost 4 bases and J lost 3 bases. The CDR3 is 15 amino acids. The germline V gene encodes CDR1 LGHDT and CDR2 YNNKEL (reference sequence). The CDR3 sequence: CASSRTTGGYNEQFF. CDR3 nucleotides: TGTGCCAGCAGCCGAACGACAGGGGGCTACAATGAGCAGTTCTTC.

This chain connects TRBV19 to TRBJ2-7; 8 positions match TRBD1. The V segment lost 5 bases and the J segment 3 bases; nucleotides outside the gene matches: 0. The CDR3 sequence is 12 residues long. Germline V gene lookup returns CDR1 LNHDA and CDR2 SQIVND (reference sequence). This chain's CDR3 is CASSDRGYEQYF. In nucleotides, the CDR3 is TGTGCCAGTAGTGACAGGGGCTACGAGCAGTACTTC.

This clonotype was counted once. The chain carries TRBV28 and TRBJ2-3; D is perhaps TRBD2 (7 bases). CDR3 size: 16 residues. The germline V gene encodes CDR1 MDHEN and CDR2 SYDVKM. V lost 2 bases and J lost 2, with 14 bases in between. The CDR3 nucleotides are TGTGCCAGCAGTTTACGGGCGGGGGCCAACACAGATACGCAGTATTTT. It translates to CASSLRAGANTDTQYF. The variable domain in full, with the rest retrieved from reference TRBV28 and TRBJ2-3, is DVKVTQSSRYLVKRTGEKVFLECVQDMDHENMFWYRQDPGLGLRLIYFSYDVKMKEKGDIPEGYSVSREKKERFSLILESASTNQTSMYLCASSLRAGANTDTQYFGPGTRLTVL.